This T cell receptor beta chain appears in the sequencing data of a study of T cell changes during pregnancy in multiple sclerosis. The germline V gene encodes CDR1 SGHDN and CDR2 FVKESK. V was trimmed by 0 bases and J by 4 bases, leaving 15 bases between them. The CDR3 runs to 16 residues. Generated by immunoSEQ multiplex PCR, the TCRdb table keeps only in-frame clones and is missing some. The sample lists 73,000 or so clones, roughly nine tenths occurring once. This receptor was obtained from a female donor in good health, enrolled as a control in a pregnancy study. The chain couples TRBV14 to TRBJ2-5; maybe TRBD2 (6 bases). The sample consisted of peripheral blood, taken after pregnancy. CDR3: CASSQEVTRNRETQYF. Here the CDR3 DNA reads TGTGCCAGCAGCCAAGAGGTGACTAGAAACCGAGAGACCCAGTACTTC.